Listed here are 3 T cell receptor beta chains from one sample, sequenced in a study of human T cells and chemical hapten exposure. Time point indicated: pre-sensitization, week 0. Treatment here: therapeutic diphenylcyclopropenone sensitization with weekly scalp DPC. TCRdb re-derived calls from the RACE reads in MiXCR, one entry per CDR3 protein. This table holds about 260,000 distinct CDR3 sequences, around 9.3% found once. Sequences were derived from whole blood, sampled in connection with sensitization to the hapten diphenylcyclopropenone (DPC). The receptor source for this set is a woman between 40 and 50 years old with alopecia areata. Some clones in this sample may be carry-over from other donors' samples.

The chain joins TRBV27 to TRBJ2-1; D is perhaps TRBD2 (5 bases). The CDR3 runs to 15 residues. V lost 4 bases, J lost 5 bases, and 15 bases lay in between. Germline CDR1 is MNHEY and CDR2 is SMNVEV (reference sequence). This CDR3 is CASSSPGLGDNEQFF. The CDR3 coding sequence is TGTGCCAGCAGTTCCCCGGGATTGGGCGACAATGAGCAGTTCTTC.

The rearrangement uses TRBV20-1 and TRBJ2-1; 9 nucleotides match TRBD2. Trimming at V came to 4 bases and at J to 5 bases, leaving 6 bases not matched to a gene. The CDR3 has 14 amino acids. CDR1 and CDR2 (germline): DFQATT, SNEGSKA (reference sequence). DNA of the CDR3: TGCAGTGCTACTAGGACTAGCGTTCACAATGAGCAGTTCTTC. Its translation: CSATRTSVHNEQFF.

The rearrangement joins TRBV12-3 or TRBV12-4 to TRBJ2-1; 7 bases map to TRBD2. V gave up 6 bases and J gave up 0 bases; unmatched junction bases: 14. The length of the CDR3 is 18 residues. DNA of the CDR3: TGTGCCAGCAGCCCGGGGAGGGTCGGACTAGGCTCCTACAATGAGCAGTTCTTC. Translating it yields CASSPGRVGLGSYNEQFF.